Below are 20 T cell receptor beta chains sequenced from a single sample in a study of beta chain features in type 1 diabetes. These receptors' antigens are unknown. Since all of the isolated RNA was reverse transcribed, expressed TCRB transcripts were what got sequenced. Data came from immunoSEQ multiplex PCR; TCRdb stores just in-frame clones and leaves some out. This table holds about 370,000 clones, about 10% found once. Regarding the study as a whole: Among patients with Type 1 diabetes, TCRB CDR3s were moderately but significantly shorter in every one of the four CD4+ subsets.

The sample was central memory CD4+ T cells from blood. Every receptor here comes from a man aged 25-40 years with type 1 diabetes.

CDR3 bases: TGTGCCAGCAGCTTAGACCACGGTGAGCAGTTCTTC. It is translated as CASSLDHGEQFF. J is TRBJ2-1 and V is TRBV7-3; D gene unclear. From germline, CDR1 is SGHTA and CDR2 FQGTGA. This CDR3 contains 12 residues. V was clipped by 2 bases and J by 9 bases, with 8 bases between them.

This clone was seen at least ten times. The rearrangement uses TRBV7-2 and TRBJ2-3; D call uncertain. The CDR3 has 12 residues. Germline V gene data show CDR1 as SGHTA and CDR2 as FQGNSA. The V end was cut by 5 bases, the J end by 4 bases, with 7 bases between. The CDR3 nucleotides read TGTGCCAGCAGCCCTGCCCCAGATACGCAGTATTTT. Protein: CASSPAPDTQYF.

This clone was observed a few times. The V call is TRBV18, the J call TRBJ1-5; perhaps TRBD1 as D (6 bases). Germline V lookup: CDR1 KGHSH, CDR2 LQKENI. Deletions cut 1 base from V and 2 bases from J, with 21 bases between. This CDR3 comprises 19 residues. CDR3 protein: CASSPQGGLISVGNQPQHF. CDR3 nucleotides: TGTGCCAGCTCACCACAGGGGGGTTTGATCTCGGTTGGCAATCAGCCCCAGCATTTT.

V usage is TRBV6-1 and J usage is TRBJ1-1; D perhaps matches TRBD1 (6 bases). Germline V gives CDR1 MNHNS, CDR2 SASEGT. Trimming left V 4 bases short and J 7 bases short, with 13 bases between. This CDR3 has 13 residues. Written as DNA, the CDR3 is TGTGCCAGCAGTGCAGAGGGGGGCAGTGAAGCTTTCTTT. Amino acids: CASSAEGGSEAFF.

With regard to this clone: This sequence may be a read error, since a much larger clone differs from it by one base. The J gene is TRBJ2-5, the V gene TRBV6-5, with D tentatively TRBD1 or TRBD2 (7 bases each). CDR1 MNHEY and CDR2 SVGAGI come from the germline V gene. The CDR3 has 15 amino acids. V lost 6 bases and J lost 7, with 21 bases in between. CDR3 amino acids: CASSPNQGGCGTQYF. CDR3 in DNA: TGTGCCAGCAGCCCAAACCAGGGGGGGTGCGGGACCCAGTACTTC.

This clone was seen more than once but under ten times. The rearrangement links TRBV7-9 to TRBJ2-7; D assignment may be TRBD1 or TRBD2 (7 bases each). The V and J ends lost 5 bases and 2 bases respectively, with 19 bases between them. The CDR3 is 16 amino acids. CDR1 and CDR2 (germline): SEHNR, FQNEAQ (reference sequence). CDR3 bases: TGTGCCAGCAGCCAGGGGGGGGGAAGATCTACCTACGAGCAGTACTTC. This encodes CASSQGGGRSTYEQYF.

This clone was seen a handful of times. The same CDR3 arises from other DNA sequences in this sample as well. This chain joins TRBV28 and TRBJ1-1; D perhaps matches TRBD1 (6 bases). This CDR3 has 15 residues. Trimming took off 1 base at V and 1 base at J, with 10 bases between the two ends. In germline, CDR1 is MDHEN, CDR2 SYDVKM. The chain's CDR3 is CASSLFQGSNTEAFF. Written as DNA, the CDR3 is TGTGCCAGCAGTTTATTTCAGGGGTCGAACACTGAAGCTTTCTTT.

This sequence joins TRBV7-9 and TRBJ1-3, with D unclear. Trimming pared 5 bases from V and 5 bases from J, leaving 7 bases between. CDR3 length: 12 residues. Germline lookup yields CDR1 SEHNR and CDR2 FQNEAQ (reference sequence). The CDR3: CASSEGRNTIYF. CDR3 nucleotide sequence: TGTGCCAGCAGCGAAGGGCGAAACACCATATATTTT.

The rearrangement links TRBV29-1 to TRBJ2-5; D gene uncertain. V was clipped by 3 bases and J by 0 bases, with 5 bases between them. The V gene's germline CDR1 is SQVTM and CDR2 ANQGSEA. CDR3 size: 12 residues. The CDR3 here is CSVDRYQETQYF. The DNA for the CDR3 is TGCAGCGTTGACAGATACCAAGAGACCCAGTACTTC.

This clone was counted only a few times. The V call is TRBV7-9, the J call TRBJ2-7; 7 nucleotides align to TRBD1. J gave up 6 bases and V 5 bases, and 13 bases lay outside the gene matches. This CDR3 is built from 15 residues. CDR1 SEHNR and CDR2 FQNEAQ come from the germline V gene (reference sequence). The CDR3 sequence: CASSQGQALVSEQYF. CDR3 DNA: TGTGCCAGCAGCCAAGGACAGGCCCTCGTATCCGAGCAGTACTTC.

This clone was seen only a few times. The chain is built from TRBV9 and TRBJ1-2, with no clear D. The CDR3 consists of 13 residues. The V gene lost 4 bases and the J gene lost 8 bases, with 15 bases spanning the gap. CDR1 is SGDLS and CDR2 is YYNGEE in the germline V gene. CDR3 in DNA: TGTGCCAGCAGCCCCCGTTACCAGGCGGGCTACACCTTC. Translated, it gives CASSPRYQAGYTF.

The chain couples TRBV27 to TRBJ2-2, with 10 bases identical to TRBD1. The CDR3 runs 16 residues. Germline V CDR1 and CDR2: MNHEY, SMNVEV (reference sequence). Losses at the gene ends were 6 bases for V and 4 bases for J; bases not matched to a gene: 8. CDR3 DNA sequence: TGTGCCAGCAGCGGGGCCCGGACAGGGGGCACCGGGGAGCTGTTTTTT. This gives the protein CASSGARTGGTGELFF.

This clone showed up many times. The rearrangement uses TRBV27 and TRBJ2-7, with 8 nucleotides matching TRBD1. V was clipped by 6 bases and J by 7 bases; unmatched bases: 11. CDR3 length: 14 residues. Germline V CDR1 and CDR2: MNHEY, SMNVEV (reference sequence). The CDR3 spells CASRLGQAIGEQYF. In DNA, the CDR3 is TGTGCCAGCAGACTGGGACAGGCGATTGGAGAGCAGTACTTC.

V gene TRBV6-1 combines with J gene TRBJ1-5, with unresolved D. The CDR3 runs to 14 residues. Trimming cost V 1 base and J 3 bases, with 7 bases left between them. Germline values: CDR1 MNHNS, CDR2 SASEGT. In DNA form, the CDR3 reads TGTGCCAGCAGTGAAGTAGGTTACAATCAGCCCCAGCATTTT. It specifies CASSEVGYNQPQHF.

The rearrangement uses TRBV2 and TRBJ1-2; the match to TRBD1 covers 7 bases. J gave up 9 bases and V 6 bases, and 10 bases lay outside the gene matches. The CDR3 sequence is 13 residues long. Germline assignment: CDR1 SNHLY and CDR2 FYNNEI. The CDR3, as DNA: TGTGCCAGCAGCCCCGACAGGGAAAGGAGCTACACCTTC. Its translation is CASSPDRERSYTF. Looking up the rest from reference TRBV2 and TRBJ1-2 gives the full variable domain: EPEVTQTPSHQVTQMGQEVILRCVPISNHLYFYWYRQILGQKVEFLVSFYNNEISEKSEIFDDQFSVERPDGSNFTLKIRSTKLEDSAMYFCASSPDRERSYTFGSGTRLTVV.

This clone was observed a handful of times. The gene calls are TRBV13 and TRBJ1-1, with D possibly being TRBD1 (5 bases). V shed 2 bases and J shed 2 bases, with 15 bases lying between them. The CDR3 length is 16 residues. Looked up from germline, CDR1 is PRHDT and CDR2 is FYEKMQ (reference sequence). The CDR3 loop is CASSLRAGQGNTEAFF. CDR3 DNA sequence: TGTGCCAGCAGCTTAAGGGCGGGTCAGGGTAACACTGAAGCTTTCTTT. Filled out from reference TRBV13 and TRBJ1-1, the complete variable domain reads AAGVIQSPRHLIKEKRETATLKCYPIPRHDTVYWYQQGPGQDPQFLISFYEKMQSDKGSIPDRFSAQQFSDYHSELNMSSLELGDSALYFCASSLRAGQGNTEAFFGQGTRLTVV.

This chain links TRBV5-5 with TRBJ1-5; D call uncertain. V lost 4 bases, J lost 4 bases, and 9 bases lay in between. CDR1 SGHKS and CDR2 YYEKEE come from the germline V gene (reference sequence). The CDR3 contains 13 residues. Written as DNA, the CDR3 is TGTGCCAGCAGCATGAGCTTTAATCAGCCCCAGCATTTT. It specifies CASSMSFNQPQHF.

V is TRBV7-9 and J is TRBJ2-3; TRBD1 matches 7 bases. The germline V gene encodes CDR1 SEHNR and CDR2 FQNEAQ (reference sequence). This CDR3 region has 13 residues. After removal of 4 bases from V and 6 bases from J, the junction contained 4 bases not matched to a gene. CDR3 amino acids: CASSSGQYDTQYF. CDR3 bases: TGTGCCAGCAGCTCGGGACAGTATGATACGCAGTATTTT. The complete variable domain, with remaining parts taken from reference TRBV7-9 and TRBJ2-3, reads DTGVSQNPRHKITKRGQNVTFRCDPISEHNRLYWYRQTLGQGPEFLTYFQNEAQLEKSRLLSDRFSAERPKGSFSTLEIQRTEQGDSAMYLCASSSGQYDTQYFGPGTRLTVL.

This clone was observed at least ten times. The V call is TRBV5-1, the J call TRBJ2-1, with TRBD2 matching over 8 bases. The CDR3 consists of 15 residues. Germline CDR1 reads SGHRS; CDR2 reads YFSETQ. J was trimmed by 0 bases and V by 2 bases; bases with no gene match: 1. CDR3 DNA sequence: TGCGCCAGCAGCTTACTAGCGGACTCCTACAATGAGCAGTTCTTC. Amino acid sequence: CASSLLADSYNEQFF.

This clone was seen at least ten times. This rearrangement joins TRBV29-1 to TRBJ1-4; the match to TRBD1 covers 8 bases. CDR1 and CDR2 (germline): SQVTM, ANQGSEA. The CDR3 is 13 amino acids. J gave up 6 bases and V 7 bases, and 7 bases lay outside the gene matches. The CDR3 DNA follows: TGCAGCGGGACCAGGGGGCCCGATGAAAAACTGTTTTTT. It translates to CSGTRGPDEKLFF.